This T cell receptor (beta chain) appears in the sequencing data of a study of T cells after yellow fever vaccination (dated by TCRdb to about 2019). Regarding the research as a whole: Libraries from fractions with low cell numbers were prepared with the SMART-Seq v4 Ultra Low Input RNA kit. To track T-cell clones before and after primary and booster YFV17D yellow fever vaccination, bulk TCR alpha and beta repertoires were sequenced longitudinally. Two healthy male donors, one aged 18 to 30 and one aged 30 to 40 years, made up the cohort. Blood was collected at multiple timepoints before and after primary and secondary immunization, and bulk PBMC replicates and cell subsets were isolated.

The germline V gene (reference sequence) sets CDR1 to SEHNR and CDR2 to FQNEAQ. From the cysteine through the phenylalanine, the CDR3 covers 14 amino acids. The only DNA kept is the CDR3, 42 bases in frame from the first base. V is cut by 5 bases and J by 4 bases, and the space between the germline ends is 14 bases. The sample holds many counts of this clonotype. There is no known antigen for this receptor. No base quality information exists; no much larger clone differs at one position. The meaning of the sample's treatment or condition label: live attenuated yellow fever vaccine strain. Two biological replicates of bulk PBMCs were collected at each blood-draw timepoint. PBMCs were isolated from peripheral blood using a standard Ficoll-Paque protocol. TriZol was used to extract RNA from bulk PBMCs, CD4 and CD8 fractions, and dextramer-positive and dextramer-negative fractions. Sequencing relied on an Illumina NovaSeq 6000. Synthesis of TCR cDNA relied on 5'RACE template switching, a step that introduced a universal primer site along with unique molecular identifiers. Priming of cDNA synthesis was performed from both the TCR alpha and TCR beta constant segments. Libraries were amplified in two PCR steps, with sample barcodes and sequencing adapters added in the second step. Libraries were sequenced on Illumina HiSeq 2500 (2x100 bp) or NovaSeq (2x150 bp). Per the source publication's procedure: Demultiplexing of reads and collapsing into UMI consensus sequences were performed with MIGEC, and V(D)J alignment was carried out with MiXCR. Vaccine-responding clonotypes were defined with edgeR using replicate PBMC samples, requiring FDR below 0.01 and a log2 fold change above 5 up to day 15. CD4 or CD8 identity was assigned to each bulk clonotype according to whether the clonotype was present at higher abundance in the sequenced CD4 repertoire or the sequenced CD8 repertoire. TCRdb trimmed the raw reads at Q25, called clones with MiXCR and kept productive beta chains. Each CDR3 protein gets just one entry, which takes the most common genes and DNA from the rows behind it. In this record, the V and J calls reflect TCRdb's handling and not the investigators' own analysis. The sample yields 300,000 to 400,000 distinct CDR3 sequences; roughly 4.3% were counted once. The top ten clones comprise 24% of the sample.

Overall study outcomes, separate from this receptor: Compared with the primary T-cell response, the secondary T-cell response was weaker but faster, peaking on day 5 rather than day 15. After the booster, most clones that had expanded after primary vaccination were detected again (approximately 97% of CD4 and roughly nine tenths of CD8), suggesting broad maintenance of memory. A small fraction of clonotypes appeared in both the CD4 and CD8 compartments, likely as a result of convergent recombination. Because only a couple of donors were included in the study, the extent to which the findings can be generalized is limited. Because abundant contaminating clonotypes from the bulk population could be contained in FACS-sorted repertoires, computational filtering was required.

The starting material was PBMCs, obtained 5 days after the yellow fever booster vaccination. This clonotype was sampled from a man between 18 and 29 years old who received the YFV17D yellow fever vaccine. The chain is made from TRBV7-9 and TRBJ1-1; TRBD1 might be the D gene, on 6 matching bases. CDR3 reads: CASSQQGGGTEAFF. The nucleotide sequence is TGTGCCAGCAGCCAACAGGGCGGTGGCACTGAAGCTTTCTTT. Supplemented by the reference TRBV7-9 and TRBJ1-1 proteins around the CDR3, the complete variable domain is DTGVSQNPRHKITKRGQNVTFRCDPISEHNRLYWYRQTLGQGPEFLTYFQNEAQLEKSRLLSDRFSAERPKGSFSTLEIQRTEQGDSAMYLCASSQQGGGTEAFFGQGTRLTVV.